A selection of T cell receptor beta chains follows, all from one sample in a study of blood T cell repertoires in COVID-19. The assay was immunoSEQ multiplex PCR, and TCRdb's table has in-frame clones only and misses some. The sample includes some 70,000 clones, 88% of them seen just once. Sample: PBMCs or T cells enriched from blood (not recorded which). These receptors originate from a woman aged 40 to 50 who had recovered from COVID-19. The CDR3 runs from the conserved cysteine through the conserved F or W. A D gene is named only where the DNA matches it firmly. Expanded clones are given a class, and other clones once, few, many or no size at all.

v_gene: TRBV27; j_gene: TRBJ1-1; abundance: .; d_gene: TRBD1; CDR3nt: TGTGCCAGCAGTTCCCGGACAGGGGTAGGTACTGAAGCTTTCTTT; CDR3aa: CASSSRTGVGTEAFF
v_gene: TRBV19; j_gene: TRBJ2-7; abundance: .; d_gene: TRBD1; CDR3nt: TGTGCCAGTAGTTTGGACAGGTGGAGCTCCTACGAGCAGTACTTC; CDR3aa: CASSLDRWSSYEQYF
v_gene: TRBV3-1/TRBV3-2; j_gene: TRBJ2-1; abundance: .; d_gene: TRBD1; CDR3nt: TGTGCCAGCAGCCAGGACAGGGGATACAATGAGCAGTTCTTC; CDR3aa: CASSQDRGYNEQFF
v_gene: TRBV19; j_gene: TRBJ2-5; abundance: .; d_gene: .; CDR3nt: TGTGCCAGTAGTATATCGAGGATCGCTGAGACCCAGTACTTC; CDR3aa: CASSISRIAETQYF
v_gene: TRBV9; j_gene: TRBJ1-2; abundance: .; d_gene: .; CDR3nt: TGTGCCAGCGAATTGAGGACGGAGGGGTTGACCTTC; CDR3aa: CASELRTEGLTF
v_gene: TRBV19; j_gene: TRBJ1-1; abundance: .; d_gene: .; CDR3nt: TGTGCCAGTACCCTAACCTGGAGGACTGAAGCTTTCTTT; CDR3aa: CASTLTWRTEAFF
v_gene: TRBV5-1; j_gene: TRBJ2-7; abundance: .; d_gene: .; CDR3nt: TGCGCCAGCAGCTTGCGCGACGAGCAGTACTTC; CDR3aa: CASSLRDEQYF
v_gene: TRBV4-1; j_gene: TRBJ2-2; abundance: .; d_gene: .; CDR3nt: TGCGCCAGCAGCCAAGATGAATACGACAGCTCGAACACCGGGGAGCTGTTTTTT; CDR3aa: CASSQDEYDSSNTGELFF
v_gene: TRBV5-4; j_gene: TRBJ1-2; abundance: .; d_gene: .; CDR3nt: TGTGCCAGCAGCCCCCGCGGGCTTAACTATGGCTACACCTTC; CDR3aa: CASSPRGLNYGYTF
v_gene: TRBV2; j_gene: TRBJ2-2; abundance: once; d_gene: .; CDR3nt: TGTGCCAGCAGTGAATCGGCACTACGGCCCGGGGAGCTGTTTTTT; CDR3aa: CASSESALRPGELFF
v_gene: TRBV20-1; j_gene: TRBJ1-1; abundance: .; d_gene: .; CDR3nt: TGCAGTGCTAGTTCCGTGACAGTTATGAACACTGAAGCTTTCTTT; CDR3aa: CSASSVTVMNTEAFF
v_gene: TRBV6-2/TRBV6-3; j_gene: TRBJ1-5; abundance: .; d_gene: .; CDR3nt: TGTGCCAGCAGTTATCAGATGCGCAATCAGCCCCAGCATTTT; CDR3aa: CASSYQMRNQPQHF
v_gene: TRBV9; j_gene: TRBJ2-7; abundance: .; d_gene: .; CDR3nt: TGTGCCAGCAGCGTAGTTGAGGGCGAGCAGTACTTC; CDR3aa: CASSVVEGEQYF
v_gene: TRBV28; j_gene: TRBJ1-2; abundance: once; d_gene: TRBD1; CDR3nt: TGTGCCAGCAGTTTGGGTGGGACAGGGGGTAACTATGGCTACACCTTC; CDR3aa: CASSLGGTGGNYGYTF
v_gene: TRBV3-1/TRBV3-2; j_gene: TRBJ1-2; abundance: few; d_gene: .; CDR3nt: TGTGCCAGCAGCCAATCAACTCATGGCTACACCTTC; CDR3aa: CASSQSTHGYTF
v_gene: TRBV19; j_gene: TRBJ1-4; abundance: .; d_gene: .; CDR3nt: TGTGCCAGTAGTCTAATAGGGGAAGGCCCAACTAATGAAAAACTGTTTTTT; CDR3aa: CASSLIGEGPTNEKLFF
v_gene: TRBV13; j_gene: TRBJ1-5; abundance: once; d_gene: TRBD1; CDR3nt: TGTGCCAGCAGCCACACTCGGAGCGGGACAGGGAACAATCAGCCCCAGCATTTT; CDR3aa: CASSHTRSGTGNNQPQHF
v_gene: TRBV16; j_gene: TRBJ1-6; abundance: .; d_gene: TRBD1; CDR3nt: TGTGCCAGCAGATGGGACAGCTACTCACCCCTCCACTTT; CDR3aa: CASRWDSYSPLHF
v_gene: TRBV3-1/TRBV3-2; j_gene: TRBJ2-4; abundance: once; d_gene: TRBD1; CDR3nt: TGTGCCAGCAGCCAAGGTCAGGGGGCAGACATTCAGTACTTC; CDR3aa: CASSQGQGADIQYF
v_gene: TRBV21-1; j_gene: TRBJ1-4; abundance: .; d_gene: .; CDR3nt: TGTGCCAGCAGCAGGACAGGGCGTTGGGAAAAACTGTTTTTT; CDR3aa: CASSRTGRWEKLFF
v_gene: TRBV7-9; j_gene: TRBJ2-4; abundance: .; d_gene: .; CDR3nt: TGTGCCAGCAGCTTAGTGGCTAGGCAAGCCAAAAACATTCAGTACTTC; CDR3aa: CASSLVARQAKNIQYF
v_gene: TRBV6-6; j_gene: TRBJ2-4; abundance: .; d_gene: TRBD1; CDR3nt: TGTGCCAGCAGTCGGGGACAGGGGGCTTACCCACCAGCCAAAAACATTCAGTACTTC; CDR3aa: CASSRGQGAYPPAKNIQYF
v_gene: TRBV3-1/TRBV3-2; j_gene: TRBJ1-2; abundance: .; d_gene: TRBD1; CDR3nt: TGTGCCAGCAGCCAAGTGTACAGGGGCGAGTATGGCTACACCTTC; CDR3aa: CASSQVYRGEYGYTF
v_gene: TRBV9; j_gene: TRBJ2-2; abundance: .; d_gene: TRBD1; CDR3nt: TGTGCCAGCAGCGTAGAAGGACAGGGCACCGGGGAGCTGTTTTTT; CDR3aa: CASSVEGQGTGELFF
v_gene: TRBV7-3; j_gene: TRBJ2-2; abundance: .; d_gene: TRBD1; CDR3nt: TGTGCCAGCAGCTTACAGGGGGCTGGAACCGGGGAGCTGTTTTTT; CDR3aa: CASSLQGAGTGELFF
v_gene: TRBV9; j_gene: TRBJ2-2; abundance: .; d_gene: TRBD1; CDR3nt: TGTGCCAGCAGCGGGGGACAGGGGATACGAACCGGGGAGCTGTTTTTT; CDR3aa: CASSGGQGIRTGELFF
v_gene: TRBV6-1; j_gene: TRBJ1-5; abundance: .; d_gene: .; CDR3nt: TGTGCCAGCAGTGAACAATGGACTTCCAATCAGCCCCAGCATTTT; CDR3aa: CASSEQWTSNQPQHF
v_gene: TRBV19; j_gene: TRBJ1-2; abundance: .; d_gene: TRBD1; CDR3nt: TGTGCCAGCCGAACGGGACAGGGGAAGGGCTACACCTTC; CDR3aa: CASRTGQGKGYTF
v_gene: TRBV29-1; j_gene: TRBJ2-2; abundance: few; d_gene: .; CDR3nt: TGCAGCGTTGTCATCTGGGGGGCCGGGGAGCTGTTTTTT; CDR3aa: CSVVIWGAGELFF
v_gene: TRBV5-5; j_gene: TRBJ1-6; abundance: .; d_gene: .; CDR3nt: TGTGCCAGCAGCATCACTACAGGGACGAATTCACCCCTCCACTTT; CDR3aa: CASSITTGTNSPLHF
v_gene: TRBV27; j_gene: TRBJ2-5; abundance: .; d_gene: TRBD2; CDR3nt: TGTGCCAGCAGTTCACGGGGGACTAGCGGGGGAAGGGAGACCCAGTACTTC; CDR3aa: CASSSRGTSGGRETQYF
v_gene: TRBV19; j_gene: TRBJ1-3; abundance: .; d_gene: .; CDR3nt: TGTGCCAGTAGTGCCGGTGCGTGGGGAAACACCATATATTTT; CDR3aa: CASSAGAWGNTIYF
v_gene: TRBV4-1; j_gene: TRBJ1-4; abundance: .; d_gene: .; CDR3nt: TGCGCCAGCAGCCAGTTATCCGATGGCATTGAAAAACTGTTTTTT; CDR3aa: CASSQLSDGIEKLFF
v_gene: TRBV6-2/TRBV6-3; j_gene: TRBJ2-7; abundance: .; d_gene: .; CDR3nt: TGTGCCAGCAGTTACTCTTCCTCTCGTTCCTACGAGCAGTACTTC; CDR3aa: CASSYSSSRSYEQYF
v_gene: TRBV5-1; j_gene: TRBJ1-3; abundance: .; d_gene: TRBD1; CDR3nt: TGCGCCAGCAGCTTCGGACAGGGGGGCGAGGGAAACACCATATATTTT; CDR3aa: CASSFGQGGEGNTIYF
v_gene: TRBV24-1; j_gene: TRBJ2-3; abundance: .; d_gene: TRBD2; CDR3nt: TGTGCCACCAGTGATCGGACTAGCTATAGCACAGATACGCAGTATTTT; CDR3aa: CATSDRTSYSTDTQYF
v_gene: TRBV27; j_gene: TRBJ1-2; abundance: .; d_gene: .; CDR3nt: TGTGCCAGCAGTTTGACCCAAGAGCAGGCGACAACCTATGGCTACACCTTC; CDR3aa: CASSLTQEQATTYGYTF
v_gene: TRBV6-5; j_gene: TRBJ2-2; abundance: .; d_gene: TRBD2; CDR3nt: TGTGCCAGCAGTTCCGGGACTATGAACACCGGGGAGCTGTTTTTT; CDR3aa: CASSSGTMNTGELFF
v_gene: TRBV19; j_gene: TRBJ1-1; abundance: .; d_gene: TRBD1; CDR3nt: TGTGCCAGCCGCGAGGGACAGGGTATTTGGACTGAAGCTTTCTTT; CDR3aa: CASREGQGIWTEAFF
v_gene: TRBV5-1; j_gene: TRBJ2-3; abundance: .; d_gene: .; CDR3nt: TGCGCCAGCAGCTTTCCCCGGACAAGTTCTGATACGCAGTATTTT; CDR3aa: CASSFPRTSSDTQYF
v_gene: TRBV2; j_gene: TRBJ1-1; abundance: .; d_gene: TRBD1; CDR3nt: TGTGCCAGCAGTGAGGGGACAGGTCTCACTGAAGCTTTCTTT; CDR3aa: CASSEGTGLTEAFF
v_gene: TRBV18; j_gene: TRBJ2-7; abundance: .; d_gene: TRBD2; CDR3nt: TGTGCCAGCTCACCTTCGGCTAGCGGGGGGGTTCTCTCCTACGAGCAGTACTTC; CDR3aa: CASSPSASGGVLSYEQYF
v_gene: TRBV10-2; j_gene: TRBJ1-2; abundance: .; d_gene: .; CDR3nt: TGCGCCAGCAGGGGCCCCCAGGGAGGGTCAAATATAGCTAATTATGGCTACACCTTC; CDR3aa: CASRGPQGGSNIANYGYTF
v_gene: TRBV19; j_gene: TRBJ1-5; abundance: .; d_gene: TRBD1; CDR3nt: TGTGCCAGTAGTGCACCGACAGGGCTTCAGCCCCAGCATTTT; CDR3aa: CASSAPTGLQPQHF
v_gene: TRBV5-8; j_gene: TRBJ2-3; abundance: .; d_gene: .; CDR3nt: TGTGCCAGCAGCTGGCGGGTTACAGATACGCAGTATTTT; CDR3aa: CASSWRVTDTQYF
v_gene: TRBV19; j_gene: TRBJ1-5; abundance: few; d_gene: TRBD1; CDR3nt: TGTGCCACTTCCACAGGGACAGCTCAGCCCCAGCATTTT; CDR3aa: CATSTGTAQPQHF